The 15 T cell receptor beta chains in this list originate from one sample, sequenced in a study of control samples from healthy donors and cancer patients. The method was immunoSEQ multiplex PCR; TCRdb's version includes in-frame clones alone and lacks a portion of them. The data hold 90,000 to 150,000 clones, with 80% to 90% observed a single time. Sequences were obtained from blood. Receptors were obtained from a man between 45 and 60 years old in good health.

This clone showed up just once. The V and J genes are TRBV6-1 and TRBJ1-2; TRBD1 might be the D (6 bases). Germline V gives CDR1 MNHNS, CDR2 SASEGT. The CDR3 covers 15 residues. V was cut by 2 bases and J by 8 bases, with 18 bases left in between. In DNA form, the CDR3 reads TGTGCCAGCAGTGAAATGGCGGGGGCGATGGGAGGCTACACCTTC. Amino acid sequence: CASSEMAGAMGGYTF.

The genes are TRBV6-5 and TRBJ2-5; tentative D call: TRBD1 (6 bases). The CDR3 extends over 14 amino acids. CDR1 and CDR2 (germline): MNHEY, SVGAGI. V lost 7 bases, J lost 2 bases, and 14 bases lay in between. CDR3 residues: CASKRMGHQETQYF. The CDR3 DNA sequence: TGTGCCAGCAAAAGGATGGGACATCAAGAGACCCAGTACTTC.

This chain uses TRBV4-3 with TRBJ1-2; 7 bases agree with TRBD1. Per the germline V gene, CDR1 is LGHNA and CDR2 is YSLEER. The CDR3 has 16 residues. V lost 0 bases, J lost 7 bases, and 11 bases stayed unmatched. CDR3 region: CASSQDSIGGFGGYTF. CDR3 coding DNA: TGCGCCAGCAGCCAAGACTCGATAGGGGGCTTCGGTGGCTACACCTTC.

This chain uses TRBV4-3 with TRBJ1-1; tentative D call: TRBD1 (5 bases). Trimming shortened V by 1 base and J by 1 base, and 7 bases separated the two germline ends. Germline values: CDR1 LGHNA, CDR2 YSLEER. This CDR3 comprises 14 residues. For the CDR3, the DNA is TGCGCCAGCAGCCAAGCCAGGGAGAACACTGAAGCTTTCTTT. Translation: CASSQARENTEAFF.

The chain is built from TRBV5-1 and TRBJ1-4, with 9 bases lining up with TRBD1. CDR3 length equals 16 residues. Germline V gives CDR1 SGHRS, CDR2 YFSETQ. V lost 5 bases, J lost 7 bases, and 12 bases stayed unmatched. CDR3 nucleotide sequence: TGCGCCAGCAGACCGACAACAGGGGGCGGGGGTGAAAAACTGTTTTTT. It yields the protein CASRPTTGGGGEKLFF.

The V gene is TRBV19, the J gene TRBJ1-2; D is ambiguous. With 6 bases removed from V and 6 bases from J, the gap between germline ends came to 14 bases. The CDR3 contains 13 residues. Germline V lookup: CDR1 LNHDA, CDR2 SQIVND (reference sequence). As DNA, the CDR3 is TGTGCCAGTAGATCCGGACTTGCTGATGGCTACACCTTC. It translates to CASRSGLADGYTF.

The chain employs TRBV7-8 and TRBJ2-7; a possible D gene is TRBD2 (6 bases). The CDR3 extends over 13 amino acids. From germline, CDR1 is SGHVS and CDR2 FQNEAQ. V lost 4 bases and J lost 3, with 10 bases in between. In DNA form, the CDR3 reads TGTGCCAGCAGCTCCACAGCGGGCTACGAGCAGTACTTC. Translating gives CASSSTAGYEQYF.

The V gene is TRBV2, the J gene TRBJ1-2; 7 bases line up with TRBD1. This CDR3 has 14 residues. Trimming at V came to 4 bases and at J to 4 bases, leaving 6 bases not matched to a gene. Germline V CDR1 and CDR2: SNHLY, FYNNEI. The CDR3 spells CASSVQQGSYGYTF. DNA for the CDR3: TGTGCCAGCAGTGTCCAACAGGGGAGCTATGGCTACACCTTC.

The chain employs TRBV18 and TRBJ2-3; D unresolved. The V end was cut by 0 bases, the J end by 3 bases, with 1 base between. Germline CDR1 reads KGHSH; CDR2 reads LQKENI. The CDR3 consists of 12 residues. This chain's CDR3 is CASSPPTDTQYF. CDR3 DNA: TGTGCCAGCTCACCACCGACAGATACGCAGTATTTT. Combining the CDR3 with reference TRBV18 and TRBJ2-3 gives the whole variable domain NAGVMQNPRHLVRRRGQEARLRCSPMKGHSHVYWYRQLPEEGLKFMVYLQKENIIDESGMPKERFSAEFPKEGPSILRIQQVVRGDSAAYFCASSPPTDTQYFGPGTRLTVL.

The rearrangement uses TRBV2 and TRBJ2-5; 10 positions match TRBD1. V gave up 3 bases and J gave up 0 bases; unmatched junction bases: 4. CDR3 length: 16 residues. The V gene's germline CDR1 is SNHLY and CDR2 FYNNEI. Here the CDR3 reads CASSDPGQGYQETQYF. CDR3 coding DNA: TGTGCCAGCAGTGACCCGGGACAGGGGTACCAAGAGACCCAGTACTTC.

The gene calls are TRBV24-1 and TRBJ1-2; D gene uncertain. This CDR3 is built from 12 residues. V lost 0 bases and J lost 5, with 3 bases in between. Germline CDR1 reads KGHDR; CDR2 reads SFDVKD. CDR3 region: CATSDLRYGYTF. As DNA, the CDR3 is TGTGCCACCAGTGATTTGCGGTATGGCTACACCTTC.

The chain recombines TRBV20-1 with TRBJ1-1; the match to TRBD1 covers 7 bases. Looked up from germline, CDR1 is DFQATT and CDR2 is SNEGSKA (reference sequence). V shed 3 bases and J 3 bases; nucleotides not matched to a gene: 10. This CDR3 has 15 residues. The CDR3 DNA sequence: TGCAGTGCTAGTTCCCTTGACAGGGTGGACACTGAAGCTTTCTTT. Translated: CSASSLDRVDTEAFF.

The CDR3 is CASSLEGGAYNEQFF. CDR3 DNA: TGCGCCAGCAGCTTGGAGGGGGGAGCCTACAATGAGCAGTTCTTC. The V gene is TRBV5-1, the J gene TRBJ2-1; tentatively, D is TRBD1 or TRBD2 (6 bases each). Germline lookup yields CDR1 SGHRS and CDR2 YFSETQ. V lost 0 bases and J lost 2, with 9 bases in between. This CDR3 spans 15 amino acids.

The chain couples TRBV5-8 to TRBJ1-1, with 7 bases lining up with TRBD1. Germline V gives CDR1 SGHTS, CDR2 YDEGEE. Trimming cost V 5 bases and J 5 bases; bases outside gene matches: 3. There are 12 residues in the CDR3. CDR3 DNA sequence: TGTGCCAGCAGTCTCAGGGGGACTGAAGCTTTCTTT. The encoded protein is CASSLRGTEAFF.

This clone showed up just a few times. This specimen includes other DNA sequences encoding the same CDR3. J is TRBJ1-2 and V is TRBV3-1 (or the pseudogene TRBV3-2); D is ambiguous. CDR3 size: 14 residues. Trimming shortened V by 1 base and J by 4 bases, and 10 bases separated the two germline ends. Germline assignment: CDR1 LGHDT and CDR2 YNNKEL (reference sequence). CDR3 sequence: CASSQAGGGYGYTF. The CDR3 region has the DNA TGTGCCAGCAGCCAAGCCGGCGGAGGCTATGGCTACACCTTC.